This entry concerns a single TCR beta chain. Its antigen is currently unknown. Germline CDR1 reads KGHSH; CDR2 reads LQKENI. Unmatched junction bases numbered 6, after V lost 5 bases and J lost 2 bases. The CDR3 spans 15 residues. The PCR employed 60 Vbeta primers together with 13 Jbeta primers. Assay used: immunoSEQ multiplex PCR; TCRdb lists only in-frame clones, some missing. This table has 60,000 to 85,000 clones, under 80% appearing once. This entry belongs to a study of cytomegalovirus exposure and HLA in healthy donors. Findings and limits, study-wide: Researchers catalogued approximately 170 TCR beta chains as cytomegalovirus-associated.

Sample: PBMCs. This TCR was recovered from a man aged 40-49 years in good health and CMV-seronegative. V usage is TRBV18 and J usage is TRBJ2-1, with TRBD2 matching 7 bases. CDR3 in DNA: TGTGCCAGCTCAACTACTAGCGCGACCTACAATGAGCAGTTCTTC. Its protein is CASSTTSATYNEQFF.